Described below is a single T cell receptor (beta chain) sequence and its context. The record originates from a study of T cell responses to AZD1222 COVID-19 vaccine. Sequencing was performed with immunoSEQ multiplex PCR; in TCRdb, only in-frame clones are kept and a portion is missing. The data contain around 260,000 clones, 85% to 95% of them singletons. CDR1 and CDR2 (germline): SGDLS, YYNGEE. The V gene lost 0 bases and the J gene lost 1 base, with 4 bases spanning the gap. The CDR3 is made up of 14 amino acids. The origin of this receptor is an adult in good health. The specimen was peripheral blood, collected on day 0 of AZD1222 vaccination. V usage is TRBV9 and J usage is TRBJ2-2; D is unresolved. The CDR3 is CASSVAWNTGELFF. The CDR3 nucleotides read TGTGCCAGCAGCGTAGCTTGGAACACCGGGGAGCTGTTTTTT.